What follows describes a single T cell receptor (beta chain). Its cognate antigen is unknown. Molecular-barcoded quantitative 5'-RACE produced these TCR beta libraries. One entry per CDR3 protein results from TCRdb running MiXCR on the 5' RACE reads. The repertoire holds about 240,000 distinct CDR3 sequences, with roughly 8.6% as singletons. This entry comes from a study of CD8 T cells in ankylosing spondylitis. Whole-study results and caveats: Clones linked to the disease showed a CD8+ phenotype. They occurred at relatively low frequencies in peripheral blood.

This TCR was sampled from a male donor with ankylosing spondylitis or in good health (not recorded which). Sequenced sample: blood, either unsorted or a sorted T cell fraction (not recorded which).

Written as DNA, the CDR3 is TGCAGTGCTAGTGGGACATACACTGAAGCTTTCTTT. Amino acids: CSASGTYTEAFF. The rearrangement joins TRBV20-1 to TRBJ1-1; weak D call: TRBD1 (6 bases). Germline V gives CDR1 DFQATT, CDR2 SNEGSKA (reference sequence). CDR3 length: 12 residues. Between the trimmed V and J ends, which lost 3 bases and 3 bases, there was a span of 8 bases.